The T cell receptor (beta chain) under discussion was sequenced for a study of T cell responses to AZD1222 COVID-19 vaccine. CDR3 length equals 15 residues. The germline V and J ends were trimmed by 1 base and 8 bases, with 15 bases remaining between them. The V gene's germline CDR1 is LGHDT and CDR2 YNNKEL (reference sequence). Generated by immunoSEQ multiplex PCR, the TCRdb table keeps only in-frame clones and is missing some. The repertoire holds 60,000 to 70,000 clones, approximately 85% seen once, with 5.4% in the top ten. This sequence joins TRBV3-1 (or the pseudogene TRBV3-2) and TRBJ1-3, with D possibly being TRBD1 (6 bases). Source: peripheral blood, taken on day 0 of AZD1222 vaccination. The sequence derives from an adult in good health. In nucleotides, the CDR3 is TGTGCCAGCAGCCAAGTGTCAACAGGGATATACACCATATATTTT. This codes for CASSQVSTGIYTIYF.